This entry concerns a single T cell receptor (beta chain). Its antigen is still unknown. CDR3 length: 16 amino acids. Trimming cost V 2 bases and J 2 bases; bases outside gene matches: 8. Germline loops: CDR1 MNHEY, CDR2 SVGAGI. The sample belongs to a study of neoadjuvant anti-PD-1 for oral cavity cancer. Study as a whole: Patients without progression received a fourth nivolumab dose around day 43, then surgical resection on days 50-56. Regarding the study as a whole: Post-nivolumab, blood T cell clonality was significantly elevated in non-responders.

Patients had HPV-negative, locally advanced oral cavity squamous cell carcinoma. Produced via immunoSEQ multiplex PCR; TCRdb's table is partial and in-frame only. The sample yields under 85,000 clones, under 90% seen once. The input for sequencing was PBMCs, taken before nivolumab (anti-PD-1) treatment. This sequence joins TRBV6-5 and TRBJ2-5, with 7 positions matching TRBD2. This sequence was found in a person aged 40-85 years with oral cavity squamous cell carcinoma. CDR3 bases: TGTGCCAGCAGTTACCCCAGCGGGATGGGTCAAGAGACCCAGTACTTC. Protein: CASSYPSGMGQETQYF.